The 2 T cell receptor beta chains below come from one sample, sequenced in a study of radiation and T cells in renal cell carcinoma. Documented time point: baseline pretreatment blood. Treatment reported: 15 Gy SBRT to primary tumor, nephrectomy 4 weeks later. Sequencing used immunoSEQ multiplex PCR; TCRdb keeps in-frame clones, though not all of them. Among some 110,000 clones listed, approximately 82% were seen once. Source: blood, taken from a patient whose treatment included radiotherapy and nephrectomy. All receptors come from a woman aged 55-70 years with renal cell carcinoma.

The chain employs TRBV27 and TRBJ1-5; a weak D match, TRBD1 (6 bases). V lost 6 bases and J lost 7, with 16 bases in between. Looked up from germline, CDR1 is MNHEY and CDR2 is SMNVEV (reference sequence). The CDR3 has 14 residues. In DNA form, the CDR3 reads TGTGCCAGCAGCCCCACAGGGTCCCGACAGCCCCAGCATTTT. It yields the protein CASSPTGSRQPQHF.

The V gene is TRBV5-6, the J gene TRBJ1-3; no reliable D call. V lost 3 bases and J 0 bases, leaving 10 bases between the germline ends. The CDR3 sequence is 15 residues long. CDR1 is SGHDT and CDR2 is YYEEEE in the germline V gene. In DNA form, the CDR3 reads TGTGCCAGCAGCTCGGACTGGAGCTCTGGAAACACCATATATTTT. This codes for CASSSDWSSGNTIYF.